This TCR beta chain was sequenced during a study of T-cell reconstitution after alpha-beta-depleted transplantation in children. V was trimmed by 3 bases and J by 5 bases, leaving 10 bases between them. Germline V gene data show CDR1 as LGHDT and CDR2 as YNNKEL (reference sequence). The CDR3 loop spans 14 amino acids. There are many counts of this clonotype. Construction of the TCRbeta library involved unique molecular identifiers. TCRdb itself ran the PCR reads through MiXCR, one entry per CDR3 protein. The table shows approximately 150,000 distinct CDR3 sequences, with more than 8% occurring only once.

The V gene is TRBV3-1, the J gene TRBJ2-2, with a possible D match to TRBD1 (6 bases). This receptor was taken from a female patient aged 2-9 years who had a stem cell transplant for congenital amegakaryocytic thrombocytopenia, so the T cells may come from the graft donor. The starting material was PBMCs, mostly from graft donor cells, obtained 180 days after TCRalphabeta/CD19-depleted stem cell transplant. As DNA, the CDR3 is TGTGCCAGCAGCCAGGGGGCGCGTACCGGGGAGCTGTTTTTT. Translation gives CASSQGARTGELFF.